The next 10 T cell receptor beta chains were all read from a single sample in a study of blood T cell repertoires in COVID-19. Assay used: immunoSEQ multiplex PCR; TCRdb lists only in-frame clones, some missing. The sample consists of about 160,000 clones, roughly 80% of them appearing once. The sequenced sample was peripheral blood. The receptors come from a man aged 60 to 69 with acute or convalescent COVID-19.

This clone was picked up a small number of times. The J gene is TRBJ1-2, the V gene TRBV19, with TRBD1 identical over 7 bases. This CDR3 is built from 15 residues. Losses at the gene ends were 5 bases for V and 5 bases for J; bases not matched to a gene: 11. Germline CDR1 is LNHDA and CDR2 is SQIVND (reference sequence). CDR3 sequence (DNA): TGTGCCAGTAGTCAGGGGACAGCGACGATATATGGCTACACCTTC. As protein: CASSQGTATIYGYTF.

Notes on this clone: The CDR3 does not end in the conserved phenylalanine or tryptophan, so this is likely a read error. Because the CDR3's place on the DNA is in doubt, the DNA is left out and the CDR3 is given as listed by TCRdb. This sequence joins TRBV1 and TRBJ2-7; TRBD1, the D gene given by the table, was not confirmed from the DNA. TRBV1 is a pseudogene segment. The CDR3 region is 12 residues in length, termini included. CDR3 loop: CTSSQVKRTGQL.

The genes are TRBV30 and TRBJ1-2; no definite D call. The V gene's germline CDR1 is GTSNPN and CDR2 SVGIG (reference sequence). The CDR3 covers 15 residues. Trimming left V 4 bases short and J 7 bases short, with 22 bases between. The CDR3 protein is CAWTPTLGPSGGYTF. CDR3 sequence (DNA): TGTGCCTGGACCCCGACATTGGGTCCCTCAGGTGGCTACACCTTC.

This chain connects TRBV11-3 to TRBJ2-3, with 8 bases matching TRBD2. The junction had 13 bases not matched to a gene; V was cut back by 4 bases and J by 4 bases. The CDR3 has 17 amino acids. Germline V gene sequence: CDR1 SGHNT, CDR2 YENEEA. The CDR3: CASSSRRRGGLSDTQYF. The CDR3 nucleotides read TGTGCCAGCAGCTCTCGTAGGCGCGGGGGGTTATCAGATACGCAGTATTTT.

The chain has TRBV24-1 and TRBJ2-7; 9 bases are shared with TRBD1. V was clipped by 1 base and J by 5 bases; unmatched bases: 5. The CDR3 spans 15 residues. Germline V gene lookup returns CDR1 KGHDR and CDR2 SFDVKD. CDR3 sequence (DNA): TGTGCCACCAGTGATTTTGGACAGGGGATCGACGAGCAGTACTTC. The encoded protein is CATSDFGQGIDEQYF.

The chain recombines TRBV11-1 with TRBJ1-4, with 9 bases aligning to TRBD1. Germline CDR1 reads SGHAT; CDR2 reads FQDESV (reference sequence). This CDR3 region has 14 residues. V lost 8 bases, J lost 4 bases, and 5 bases stayed unmatched. As DNA, the CDR3 is TGTGCCAGCGGAACAGGGGGCAATAATGAAAAACTGTTTTTT. It codes for CASGTGGNNEKLFF.

The rearrangement links TRBV11-2 to TRBJ2-2; TRBD1 aligns across 9 bases. CDR1 and CDR2 from the germline V gene are SGHAT and FQNNGV. Trimming at V came to 3 bases and at J to 4 bases, leaving 6 bases not matched to a gene. CDR3 length: 16 amino acids. CDR3 in amino acids: CASSLGQGGTTGELFF. In nucleotides, the CDR3 is TGTGCCAGCAGCTTGGGACAGGGCGGAACCACCGGGGAGCTGTTTTTT.

The gene calls are TRBV18 and TRBJ1-5; maybe TRBD1 (5 bases). Germline-derived CDR1 and CDR2 are KGHSH and LQKENI. V was trimmed by 3 bases and J by 3 bases, leaving 9 bases between them. This CDR3 is built from 14 residues. CDR3 nucleotide sequence: TGTGCCAGCTCACCGGACACTCCCAATCAGCCCCAGCATTTT. Translating it yields CASSPDTPNQPQHF.

This clone was seen once. This chain connects TRBV10-2 to TRBJ1-5, with D possibly TRBD1 on 5 matching bases. The length of the CDR3 is 14 residues. Trimming removed 7 bases at V and 5 bases at J, with 15 bases between. Germline CDR1 and CDR2: WSHSY and SAAADI. The CDR3: CASKARGGDQPQHF. In DNA, the CDR3 is TGCGCCAGCAAAGCCCGGGGGGGAGATCAGCCCCAGCATTTT.

Concerning this clone: One base away lies a much larger clone, so this may be a sequencing read error. The chain joins TRBV5-6 to TRBJ1-5, with D hard to call. This CDR3 has 15 residues. CDR1 is SGHDT, CDR2 YYEEEE, per germline. Trimming stripped 0 bases from V and 5 bases from J, with 12 bases between. CDR3 protein: CASSLVAGWDQPQHF. The CDR3, as DNA: TGTGCCAGCAGCTTGGTGGCAGGTTGGGATCAGCCCCAGCATTTT.